A selection of T cell receptor beta chains follows, all from one sample in a study of blood T cell repertoires in COVID-19. Measured with immunoSEQ multiplex PCR; TCRdb has only the in-frame clones, and not every one. This table has fewer than 250,000 clones, over 75% appearing once. The sequencing sample was made of peripheral blood. Receptors originate from a man aged 50-59 years with COVID-19, enrolled during active disease. CDR3s include the opening cysteine and the closing phenylalanine or tryptophan. Fields, in order: CDR3 protein, J gene, V gene.

cdr3_aa: CASSLAGQGWTEAFF
j_call: TRBJ1-1
v_call: TRBV7-9

cdr3_aa: CASSQVPADTQYF
j_call: TRBJ2-3
v_call: TRBV3-1/TRBV3-2

cdr3_aa: CASSLDRDSEAFF
j_call: TRBJ1-1
v_call: TRBV7-9

cdr3_aa: CASSVDPGLALYEQYF
j_call: TRBJ2-7
v_call: TRBV9

cdr3_aa: CASSPPGQGNEKLFF
j_call: TRBJ1-4
v_call: TRBV18

cdr3_aa: CASSQTSGRAAGELFF
j_call: TRBJ2-2
v_call: TRBV3-1/TRBV3-2

cdr3_aa: CSVEEGQGMNTEAFF
j_call: TRBJ1-1
v_call: TRBV29-1

cdr3_aa: CATSDEQGAPDGYTF
j_call: TRBJ1-2
v_call: TRBV24-1

cdr3_aa: CASSPRDRGNTGELFF
j_call: TRBJ2-2
v_call: TRBV18

cdr3_aa: CATSRGSQGALETQYF
j_call: TRBJ2-5
v_call: TRBV15

cdr3_aa: CASSQGTGSNQPQHF
j_call: TRBJ1-5
v_call: TRBV4-3

cdr3_aa: CASRADSRTEAFF
j_call: TRBJ1-1
v_call: TRBV2

cdr3_aa: CASVRDSSYEQYF
j_call: TRBJ2-7
v_call: TRBV2

cdr3_aa: CASSYEPGSDEQFF
j_call: TRBJ2-1
v_call: TRBV6-5

cdr3_aa: CASSRDGGLTNEKLFF
j_call: TRBJ1-4
v_call: TRBV18

cdr3_aa: CASRQRQVEGELFF
j_call: TRBJ2-2
v_call: TRBV7-2

cdr3_aa: CASSTSRGTNYGYTF
j_call: TRBJ1-2
v_call: TRBV2

cdr3_aa: CASSMMGARLNTEAFF
j_call: TRBJ1-1
v_call: TRBV19

cdr3_aa: CASSQGQGYGYTF
j_call: TRBJ1-2
v_call: TRBV5-6

cdr3_aa: CASSPPGISLRGNTIYF
j_call: TRBJ1-3
v_call: TRBV28

cdr3_aa: CATGARQGQGNTGELFF
j_call: TRBJ2-2
v_call: TRBV19

cdr3_aa: CASSLDRGSGNTIYF
j_call: TRBJ1-3
v_call: TRBV27

cdr3_aa: CASTPGGGNTIYF
j_call: TRBJ1-3
v_call: TRBV5-6

cdr3_aa: CASSFLAGEEKLFF
j_call: TRBJ1-4
v_call: TRBV5-8

cdr3_aa: CASNPTPVGGYTF
j_call: TRBJ1-2
v_call: TRBV28

cdr3_aa: CASSQAGDSAYEQYF
j_call: TRBJ2-7
v_call: TRBV4-3

cdr3_aa: CASSLVGGTYNEQFF
j_call: TRBJ2-1
v_call: TRBV5-1

cdr3_aa: CASSDGVGTSSGANVLTF
j_call: TRBJ2-6
v_call: TRBV25-1

cdr3_aa: CAWSVLEGGRQPQHF
j_call: TRBJ1-5
v_call: TRBV30

cdr3_aa: CASSSGGNTGELFF
j_call: TRBJ2-2
v_call: TRBV19

cdr3_aa: CASLDTYEQYF
j_call: TRBJ2-7
v_call: TRBV11-2

cdr3_aa: CASDTGPEAFF
j_call: TRBJ1-1
v_call: TRBV28

cdr3_aa: CASSVGGYSNQPQHF
j_call: TRBJ1-5
v_call: TRBV19

cdr3_aa: CASSQRDRLYGYTF
j_call: TRBJ1-2
v_call: TRBV3-1/TRBV3-2

cdr3_aa: CASPPARQGWPDTQYF
j_call: TRBJ2-3
v_call: TRBV28

cdr3_aa: CASSGSRVREGDSPLHF
j_call: TRBJ1-6
v_call: TRBV2

cdr3_aa: CASQGDTYEQYF
j_call: TRBJ2-7
v_call: TRBV2

cdr3_aa: CATDLQGYGYTF
j_call: TRBJ1-2
v_call: TRBV28

cdr3_aa: CASSEMRSGNTIYF
j_call: TRBJ1-3
v_call: TRBV2

cdr3_aa: CASSFPPGGSYNEQFF
j_call: TRBJ2-1
v_call: TRBV27

cdr3_aa: CASSQVRGWANVLTF
j_call: TRBJ2-6
v_call: TRBV4-2

cdr3_aa: CASSLTLADEQYF
j_call: TRBJ2-7
v_call: TRBV5-6

cdr3_aa: CSVDRQGARYYGYTF
j_call: TRBJ1-2
v_call: TRBV29-1

cdr3_aa: CAWKVRQEDFRTEAFF
j_call: TRBJ1-1
v_call: TRBV30

cdr3_aa: CASSLVSLGSSFNYEQYF
j_call: TRBJ2-7
v_call: TRBV7-2

cdr3_aa: CASSNPGGRTGELFF
j_call: TRBJ2-2
v_call: TRBV5-4

cdr3_aa: CSVGGLSQETQYF
j_call: TRBJ2-5
v_call: TRBV29-1

cdr3_aa: CASSSVAGSTYNEQFF
j_call: TRBJ2-1
v_call: TRBV7-3

cdr3_aa: CASSPGQGWAGYTF
j_call: TRBJ1-2
v_call: TRBV18

cdr3_aa: CASSQDPRSYGYTF
j_call: TRBJ1-2
v_call: TRBV4-1

cdr3_aa: CSVEKGLETQYF
j_call: TRBJ2-5
v_call: TRBV29-1

cdr3_aa: CASSFYGVLNTEAFF
j_call: TRBJ1-1
v_call: TRBV7-9

cdr3_aa: CASSPPGQGNQPQHF
j_call: TRBJ1-5
v_call: TRBV18

cdr3_aa: CAWEAGMGDTQYF
j_call: TRBJ2-3
v_call: TRBV30

cdr3_aa: CASSPSAEGGDEQYF
j_call: TRBJ2-7
v_call: TRBV6-2/TRBV6-3

cdr3_aa: CASSPGGTGPSYEQYF
j_call: TRBJ2-7
v_call: TRBV3-1/TRBV3-2

cdr3_aa: CASSASGGGYTEAFF
j_call: TRBJ1-1
v_call: TRBV7-8

cdr3_aa: CATSAQQGPGDEQFF
j_call: TRBJ2-1
v_call: TRBV24-1

cdr3_aa: CASSLRDSQMDTQYF
j_call: TRBJ2-3
v_call: TRBV6-5

cdr3_aa: CASSQLGQLNQPQHF
j_call: TRBJ1-5
v_call: TRBV4-1